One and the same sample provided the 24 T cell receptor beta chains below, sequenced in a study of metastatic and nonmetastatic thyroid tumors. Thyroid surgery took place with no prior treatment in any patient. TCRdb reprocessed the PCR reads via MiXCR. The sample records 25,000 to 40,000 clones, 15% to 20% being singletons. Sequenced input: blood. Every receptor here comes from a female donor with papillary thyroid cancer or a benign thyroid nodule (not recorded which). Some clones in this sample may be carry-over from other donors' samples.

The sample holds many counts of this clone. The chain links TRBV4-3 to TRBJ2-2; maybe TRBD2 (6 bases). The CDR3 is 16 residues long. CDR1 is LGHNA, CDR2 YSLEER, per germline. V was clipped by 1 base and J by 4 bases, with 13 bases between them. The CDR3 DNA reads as TGCGCCAGCAGCCAAGTGGGGGGTTCGGGCACCGGGGAGCTGTTTTTT. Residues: CASSQVGGSGTGELFF.

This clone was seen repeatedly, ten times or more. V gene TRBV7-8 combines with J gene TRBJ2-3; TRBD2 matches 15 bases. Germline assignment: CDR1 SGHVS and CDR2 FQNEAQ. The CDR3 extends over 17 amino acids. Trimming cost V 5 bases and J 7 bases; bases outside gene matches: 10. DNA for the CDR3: TGTGCCAGCAGCATCTCGGGACTAGCGGGGGGCGCATATACGCAGTATTTT. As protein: CASSISGLAGGAYTQYF.

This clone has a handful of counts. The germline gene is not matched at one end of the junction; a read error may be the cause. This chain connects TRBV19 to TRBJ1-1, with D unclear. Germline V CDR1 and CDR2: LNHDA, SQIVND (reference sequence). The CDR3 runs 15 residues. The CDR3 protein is CAGSVGLGSPAGAFF. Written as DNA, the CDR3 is TGTGCCGGTAGTGTGGGGTTGGGGTCCCCCGCAGGAGCTTTCTTT. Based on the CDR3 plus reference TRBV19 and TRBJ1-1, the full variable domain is DGGITQSPKYLFRKEGQNVTLSCEQNLNHDAMYWYRQDPGQGLRLIYYSQIVNDFQKGDIAEGYSVSREKKESFPLTVTSAQKNPTAFYLCAGSVGLGSPAGAFFGQGTRLTVV.

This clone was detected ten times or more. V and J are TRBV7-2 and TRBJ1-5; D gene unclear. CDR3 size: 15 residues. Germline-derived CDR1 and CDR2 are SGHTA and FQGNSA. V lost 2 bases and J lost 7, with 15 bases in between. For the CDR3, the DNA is TGTGCCAGCAGCTTATCTGAGGGCTCCCGGCAGCCCCAGCATTTT. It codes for CASSLSEGSRQPQHF.

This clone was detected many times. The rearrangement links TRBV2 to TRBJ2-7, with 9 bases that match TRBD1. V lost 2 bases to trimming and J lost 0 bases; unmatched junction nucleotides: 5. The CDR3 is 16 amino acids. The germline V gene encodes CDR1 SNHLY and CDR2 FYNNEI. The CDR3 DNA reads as TGTGCCAGCAGTGAAAGGCGACAGGGGGACTCCTACGAGCAGTACTTC. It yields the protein CASSERRQGDSYEQYF.

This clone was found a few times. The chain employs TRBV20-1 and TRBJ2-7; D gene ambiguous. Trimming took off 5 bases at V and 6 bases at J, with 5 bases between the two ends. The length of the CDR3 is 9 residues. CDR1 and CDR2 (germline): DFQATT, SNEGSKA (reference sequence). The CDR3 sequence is CSAPPEQYF. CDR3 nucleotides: TGCAGTGCTCCCCCCGAGCAGTACTTC.

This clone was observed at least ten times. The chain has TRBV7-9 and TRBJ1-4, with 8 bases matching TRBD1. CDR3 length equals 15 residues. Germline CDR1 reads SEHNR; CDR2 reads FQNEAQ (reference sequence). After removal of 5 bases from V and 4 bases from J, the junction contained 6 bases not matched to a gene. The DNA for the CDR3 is TGTGCCAGCAGCAAAACAGGGGGAGTTAATGAAAAACTGTTTTTT. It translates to CASSKTGGVNEKLFF. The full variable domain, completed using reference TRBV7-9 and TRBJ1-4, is DTGVSQNPRHKITKRGQNVTFRCDPISEHNRLYWYRQTLGQGPEFLTYFQNEAQLEKSRLLSDRFSAERPKGSFSTLEIQRTEQGDSAMYLCASSKTGGVNEKLFFGSGTQLSVL.

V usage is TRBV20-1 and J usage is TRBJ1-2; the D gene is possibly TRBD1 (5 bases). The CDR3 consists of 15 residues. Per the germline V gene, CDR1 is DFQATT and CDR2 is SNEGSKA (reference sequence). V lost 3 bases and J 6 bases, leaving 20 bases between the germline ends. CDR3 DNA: TGCAGTGCTAGGGCGATCAGGGACGGGTTTGATGGCTACACCTTC. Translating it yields CSARAIRDGFDGYTF.

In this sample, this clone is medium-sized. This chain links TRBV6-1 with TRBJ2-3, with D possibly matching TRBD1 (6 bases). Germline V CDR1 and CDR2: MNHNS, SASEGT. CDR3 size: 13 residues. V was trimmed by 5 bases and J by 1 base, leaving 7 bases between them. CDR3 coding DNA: TGTGCCAGCAGTTGGACAGGCACAGATACGCAGTATTTT. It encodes CASSWTGTDTQYF.

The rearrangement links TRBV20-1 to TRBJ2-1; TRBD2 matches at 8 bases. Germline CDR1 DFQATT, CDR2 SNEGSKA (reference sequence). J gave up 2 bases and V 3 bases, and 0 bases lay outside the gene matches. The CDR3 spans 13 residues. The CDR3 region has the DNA TGCAGTGCTAGTAGCGGGGCCTACAATGAGCAGTTCTTC. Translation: CSASSGAYNEQFF.

CDR3 bases: TGTGCCAGCACCCGGACAGGGCCCCACAATGAGCAGTTCTTC. Translated, it gives CASTRTGPHNEQFF. The genes are TRBV6-1 and TRBJ2-1; 8 bases agree with TRBD1. The CDR3 runs to 14 residues. From germline, CDR1 is MNHNS and CDR2 SASEGT. J gave up 5 bases and V 7 bases, and 7 bases lay outside the gene matches.

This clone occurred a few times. The CDR3 DNA reads as TGTGCCAGCAGGGAAGTCTACGAGCAGTACTTC. Translation gives CASREVYEQYF. The chain has TRBV7-2 and TRBJ2-7; D gene ambiguous. CDR1 SGHTA and CDR2 FQGNSA come from the germline V gene. This CDR3 region has 11 residues. Trimming took off 6 bases at V and 3 bases at J, with 6 bases between the two ends. Supplemented by reference TRBV7-2 and TRBJ2-7, the full variable domain reads GAGVSQSPSNKVTEKGKDVELRCDPISGHTALYWYRQSLGQGLEFLIYFQGNSAPDKSGLPSDRFSAERTGGSVSTLTIQRTQQEDSAVYLCASREVYEQYFGPGTRLTVT.

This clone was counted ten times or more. CDR3 amino acids: CASREDLAGEQFF. The CDR3 bases are TGCGCCAGCAGGGAGGACCTAGCGGGGGAGCAGTTCTTC. The chain uses TRBV10-1 and TRBJ2-1, with 9 bases that match TRBD2. Germline-derived CDR1 and CDR2 are WNHNN and SYGVQD (reference sequence). Trimming removed 6 bases from V and 10 bases from J; junction bases left unmatched: 7. This CDR3 is built from 13 residues.

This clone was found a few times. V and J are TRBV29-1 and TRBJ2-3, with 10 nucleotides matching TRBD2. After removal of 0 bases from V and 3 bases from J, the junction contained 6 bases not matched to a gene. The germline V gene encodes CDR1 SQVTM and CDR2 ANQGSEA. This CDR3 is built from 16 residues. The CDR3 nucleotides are TGCAGCGTTGAAGATCAGCGGGAGGGCCCGACAGATACGCAGTATTTT. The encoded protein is CSVEDQREGPTDTQYF.

Written as DNA, the CDR3 is TGTGCCAGCGGGGACAGGGGAGGTACCAGATATAATTCACCCCTCCACTTT. Amino acid sequence: CASGDRGGTRYNSPLHF. The rearrangement joins TRBV6-4 to TRBJ1-6; TRBD1 aligns across 10 bases. The CDR3 extends over 17 amino acids. The junction had 11 bases not matched to a gene; V was cut back by 8 bases and J by 4 bases. The V gene's germline CDR1 is MRHNA and CDR2 SNTAGT.

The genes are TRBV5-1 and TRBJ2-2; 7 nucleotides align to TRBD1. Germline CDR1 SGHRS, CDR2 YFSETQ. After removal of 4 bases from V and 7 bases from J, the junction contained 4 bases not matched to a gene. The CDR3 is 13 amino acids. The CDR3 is CASSVTGIGELFF. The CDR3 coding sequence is TGCGCCAGCAGCGTGACAGGGATCGGGGAGCTGTTTTTT. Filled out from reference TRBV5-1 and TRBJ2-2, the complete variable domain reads KAGVTQTPRYLIKTRGQQVTLSCSPISGHRSVSWYQQTPGQGLQFLFEYFSETQRNKGNFPGRFSGRQFSNSRSEMNVSTLELGDSALYLCASSVTGIGELFFGEGSRLTVL.

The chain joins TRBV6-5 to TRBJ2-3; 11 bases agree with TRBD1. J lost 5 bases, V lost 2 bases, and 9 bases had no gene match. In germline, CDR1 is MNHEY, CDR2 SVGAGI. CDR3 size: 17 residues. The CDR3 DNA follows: TGTGCCAGCAGTTACGGGGCTGGACAGGGGGCGAGAGATACGCAGTATTTT. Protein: CASSYGAGQGARDTQYF.

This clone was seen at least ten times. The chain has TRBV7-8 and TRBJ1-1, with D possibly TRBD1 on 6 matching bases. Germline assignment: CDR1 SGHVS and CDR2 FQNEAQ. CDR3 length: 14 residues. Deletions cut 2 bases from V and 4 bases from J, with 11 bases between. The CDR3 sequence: CASSLQGSFTEAFF. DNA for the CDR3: TGTGCCAGCAGCTTACAGGGGTCATTCACTGAAGCTTTCTTT.

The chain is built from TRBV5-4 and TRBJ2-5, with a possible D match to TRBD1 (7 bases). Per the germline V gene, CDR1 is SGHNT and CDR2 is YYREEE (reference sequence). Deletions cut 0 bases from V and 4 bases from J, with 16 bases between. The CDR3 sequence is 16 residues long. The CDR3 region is CASSLAGQGGRETQYF. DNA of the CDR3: TGTGCCAGCAGCTTGGCAGGGCAGGGGGGAAGAGAGACCCAGTACTTC.

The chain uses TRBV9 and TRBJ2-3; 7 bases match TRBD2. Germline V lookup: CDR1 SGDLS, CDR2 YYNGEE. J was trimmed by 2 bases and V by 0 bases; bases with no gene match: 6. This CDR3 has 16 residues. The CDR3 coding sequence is TGTGCCAGCAGCGTAGAAGCGCGGGGGAACACAGATACGCAGTATTTT. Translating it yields CASSVEARGNTDTQYF.

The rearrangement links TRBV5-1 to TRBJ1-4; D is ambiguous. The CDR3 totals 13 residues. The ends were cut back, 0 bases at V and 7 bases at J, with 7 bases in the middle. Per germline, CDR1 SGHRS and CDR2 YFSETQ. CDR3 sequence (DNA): TGCGCCAGCAGCTTGGTAGGAATTGAAAAACTGTTTTTT. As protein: CASSLVGIEKLFF.

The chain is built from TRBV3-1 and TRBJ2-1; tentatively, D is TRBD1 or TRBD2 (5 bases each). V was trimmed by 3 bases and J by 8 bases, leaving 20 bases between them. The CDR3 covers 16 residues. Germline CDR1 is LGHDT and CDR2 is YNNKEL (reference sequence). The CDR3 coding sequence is TGTGCCAGCAGCCACGTAAGTGGGGGTAGAGGCTATGAGCAGTTCTTC. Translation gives CASSHVSGGRGYEQFF.

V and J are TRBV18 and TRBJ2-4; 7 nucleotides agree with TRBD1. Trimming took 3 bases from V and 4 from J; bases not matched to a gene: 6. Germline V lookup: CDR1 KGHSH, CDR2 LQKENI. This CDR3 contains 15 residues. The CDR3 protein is CASSPPGTAKNIQYF. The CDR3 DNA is TGTGCCAGCTCACCTCCCGGGACAGCAAAAAACATTCAGTACTTC.

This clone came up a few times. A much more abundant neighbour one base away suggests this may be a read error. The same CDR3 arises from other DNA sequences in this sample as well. The CDR3 sequence: CASSRGGGQDTQYF. The DNA of the CDR3 is TGTGCCAGCAGCCGAGGGGGGGGGCAGGATACGCAGTATTTT. The genes are TRBV7-3 and TRBJ2-3; D perhaps matches TRBD2 (7 bases). V was clipped by 5 bases and J by 6 bases, with 15 bases between them. The length of the CDR3 is 14 residues. Germline loops: CDR1 SGHTA, CDR2 FQGTGA.